Presented here are 20 T cell receptor beta chains from one specimen sequenced in a study of blood T cell repertoires in COVID-19. Libraries were prepared by immunoSEQ multiplex PCR; TCRdb keeps only in-frame clonotypes and omits some of them. The table shows 95,000 to 130,000 clones, with over 75% occurring only once. Sequencing was done on a sample of peripheral blood. These receptors originate from a human donor with active COVID-19. The donor label of this sample is uncertain.

The V call is TRBV7-8, the J call TRBJ2-3; TRBD2 might be the D (5 bases). The CDR3 has 15 residues. Between the trimmed V and J ends, which lost 1 base and 1 base, there was a span of 9 bases. In germline, CDR1 is SGHVS, CDR2 FQNEAQ. CDR3 DNA sequence: TGTGCCAGCAGCTTAGTTTGGGGAGGCACAGATACGCAGTATTTT. Translation: CASSLVWGGTDTQYF.

This clone was counted a single time. The gene calls are TRBV6-2 or TRBV6-3 and TRBJ2-2; 10 nucleotides line up with TRBD1. The germline V gene has CDR1 MNHEY and CDR2 SVGEGT. This CDR3 is built from 17 residues. V lost 3 bases and J lost 1; bases outside the gene matches: 5. DNA of the CDR3: TGTGCCAGCAGTTATGGCGACAGGGGGCAGAACACCGGGGAGCTGTTTTTT. The encoded protein is CASSYGDRGQNTGELFF.

This chain joins TRBV7-9 and TRBJ2-7; D call uncertain. Germline CDR1 is SEHNR and CDR2 is FQNEAQ (reference sequence). The CDR3 is 13 residues long. The V end was cut by 5 bases, the J end by 0 bases, with 8 bases between. The CDR3 DNA follows: TGTGCCAGCAGCGAAGACAACTCCTACGAGCAGTACTTC. It encodes CASSEDNSYEQYF.

The V and J genes are TRBV18 and TRBJ1-1, with 7 bases aligning to TRBD1. This CDR3 has 16 amino acids. The V segment lost 3 bases and the J segment 5 bases; nucleotides outside the gene matches: 12. CDR1 KGHSH and CDR2 LQKENI come from the germline V gene. The CDR3 DNA is TGTGCCAGCTCACCTTCTAGGGGGCGGTTGGCGACTGAAGCTTTCTTT. As protein: CASSPSRGRLATEAFF.

The V gene is TRBV6-2 or TRBV6-3, the J gene TRBJ2-4; 7 nucleotides agree with TRBD1. V shed 2 bases and J 7 bases; nucleotides not matched to a gene: 5. The CDR3 has 14 residues. Germline loops: CDR1 MNHEY, CDR2 SVGEGT. In nucleotides, the CDR3 is TGTGCCAGCAGTTACGCGGACAGGTTTAACATTCAGTACTTC. This translates into CASSYADRFNIQYF.

A remark on this clone: This same CDR3 is encoded by further DNA sequences in the sample. V usage is TRBV5-4 and J usage is TRBJ2-3; tentative D call: TRBD2 (7 bases). The CDR3 has 15 amino acids. With 0 bases removed from V and 3 bases from J, the gap between germline ends came to 11 bases. Germline V gene sequence: CDR1 SGHNT, CDR2 YYREEE (reference sequence). CDR3 sequence: CASSLVGGGTDTQYF. CDR3 DNA: TGTGCCAGCAGCTTGGTAGGGGGGGGAACAGATACGCAGTATTTT.

This sequence joins TRBV28 and TRBJ2-7; 12 nucleotides align to TRBD2. The V gene's germline CDR1 is MDHEN and CDR2 SYDVKM. This CDR3 spans 17 amino acids. Germline trimming cut 4 bases from V and 6 bases from J; bases unmatched to any gene: 13. For the CDR3, the DNA is TGTGCCAGCAGTTCCCGAGGACTAGCGGGAAGGGGGTTCGAGCAGTACTTC. Protein: CASSSRGLAGRGFEQYF.

The genes are TRBV7-9 and TRBJ1-3; 10 bases are a match to TRBD1. The V gene end was trimmed by 4 bases and the J gene end by 0 bases; junction bases not matched to a gene: 6. CDR3 length equals 17 residues. Germline CDR1 and CDR2: SEHNR and FQNEAQ (reference sequence). This chain's CDR3 is CASSSLRTGGSGNTIYF. The CDR3 DNA reads TGTGCCAGCAGCTCGCTTCGGACAGGGGGCTCTGGAAACACCATATATTTT.

The chain joins TRBV6-6 to TRBJ1-6; weak D call: TRBD1 (6 bases). V lost 3 bases, J lost 10 bases, and 13 bases lay in between. Germline CDR1 MNHNY, CDR2 SVGAGI (reference sequence). This CDR3 comprises 14 residues. CDR3 coding DNA: TGTGCCAGCAGTTATGTAAGGGGGAACTCACCCCTCCACTTT. This encodes CASSYVRGNSPLHF.

The V call is TRBV27, the J call TRBJ1-3, with D possibly matching TRBD1 (5 bases). The V gene's germline CDR1 is MNHEY and CDR2 SMNVEV (reference sequence). Between the trimmed V and J ends, which lost 8 bases and 0 bases, there was a span of 11 bases. The CDR3 has 14 amino acids. The CDR3 region is CASRTGVSGNTIYF. CDR3 in DNA: TGTGCCAGCCGAACGGGGGTCTCTGGAAACACCATATATTTT.

The chain has TRBV11-3 and TRBJ1-1; D not resolved. CDR3 length: 13 residues. In germline, CDR1 is SGHNT, CDR2 YENEEA. V was cut by 3 bases and J by 7 bases, with 12 bases left in between. Here the CDR3 reads CASSLTEKSEAFF. The CDR3 bases are TGTGCCAGCAGCTTGACGGAGAAGAGTGAAGCTTTCTTT.

CDR3 nucleotides: TGTGCCAGCAGTGAATATACTTCCTCGGGGGCCAACGTCCTGACTTTC. Protein: CASSEYTSSGANVLTF. This chain joins TRBV25-1 and TRBJ2-6, with D hard to call. V gave up 0 bases and J gave up 4 bases, with 10 bases separating them. From germline, CDR1 is MGHDK and CDR2 SYGVNS. The CDR3 sequence is 16 residues long.

The rearrangement uses TRBV19 and TRBJ2-3, with 13 positions matching TRBD2. V shed 1 base, J shed 0 bases, and the junction held 10 bases outside the gene matches. From germline, CDR1 is LNHDA and CDR2 SQIVND (reference sequence). The CDR3 has 20 residues. CDR3 in DNA: TGTGCCAGTAGTATAGCAGGACTAGCGGGGGTATTCACTAGCACAGATACGCAGTATTTT. Encoded protein: CASSIAGLAGVFTSTDTQYF.

The CDR3 region has the DNA TGCGCCATCCCGACTAGCGTGCGTACTTACAATGAGCAGTTCTTC. It is translated as CAIPTSVRTYNEQFF. V is TRBV10-1 and J is TRBJ2-1; 8 bases are a match to TRBD2. CDR1 and CDR2 (germline): WNHNN, SYGVQD (reference sequence). The CDR3 totals 15 residues. The junction had 12 bases not matched to a gene; V was cut back by 10 bases and J by 4 bases.

The J gene is TRBJ2-7, the V gene TRBV7-2; 8 bases fit TRBD1. The CDR3 extends over 14 amino acids. Germline V gene data show CDR1 as SGHTA and CDR2 as FQGNSA. V shed 6 bases and J 1 base; nucleotides not matched to a gene: 5. The CDR3 sequence: CASRSTGGSYEQYF. The CDR3 DNA reads as TGTGCCAGCAGGTCCACAGGGGGGTCCTACGAGCAGTACTTC.

This chain connects TRBV19 to TRBJ2-4; TRBD1 matches 7 bases. J gave up 4 bases and V 3 bases, and 12 bases lay outside the gene matches. This CDR3 spans 17 amino acids. Germline values: CDR1 LNHDA, CDR2 SQIVND (reference sequence). The CDR3 protein is CASSIVSPPGGKNIQYF. The DNA for the CDR3 is TGTGCCAGTAGTATTGTATCCCCCCCAGGGGGAAAAAACATTCAGTACTTC.

The V gene is TRBV5-1, the J gene TRBJ2-5, with a tentative D call TRBD1 (5 bases). The germline V and J ends were trimmed by 1 base and 5 bases, with 9 bases remaining between them. The CDR3 is 13 amino acids. CDR1 is SGHRS and CDR2 is YFSETQ in the germline V gene. CDR3 residues: CASSLQGWETQYF. The DNA for the CDR3 is TGCGCCAGCAGCTTGCAGGGTTGGGAGACCCAGTACTTC.

In its sample, this clone was seen once. V and J are TRBV19 and TRBJ2-1, with D possibly matching TRBD2 (5 bases). CDR1 and CDR2 from the germline V gene are LNHDA and SQIVND (reference sequence). The V gene lost 3 bases and the J gene lost 8 bases, with 26 bases spanning the gap. The CDR3 extends over 18 amino acids. The DNA for the CDR3 is TGTGCCAGTAGTATGAGGTGGGCAGCGGACGTAACTGGGGATGAGCAGTTCTTC. It yields the protein CASSMRWAADVTGDEQFF.

The V and J genes are TRBV10-2 and TRBJ1-6; D is unresolved. Between the trimmed V and J ends, which lost 4 bases and 8 bases, there was a span of 12 bases. This CDR3 spans 14 amino acids. In germline, CDR1 is WSHSY, CDR2 SAAADI. The CDR3 protein is CASSAGRADSPLHF. The CDR3 region has the DNA TGCGCCAGCAGTGCGGGAAGGGCGGATTCACCCCTCCACTTT.

The gene calls are TRBV7-3 and TRBJ2-3; D may be TRBD2 (7 bases). Germline-derived CDR1 and CDR2 are SGHTA and FQGTGA. Between the trimmed V and J ends, which lost 4 bases and 2 bases, there was a span of 28 bases. The CDR3 runs 20 residues. The DNA for the CDR3 is TGTGCCAGCAGCTCCCCCTTACTAAACGGGGGGCCCGGTGTCACAGATACGCAGTATTTT. It translates to CASSSPLLNGGPGVTDTQYF.